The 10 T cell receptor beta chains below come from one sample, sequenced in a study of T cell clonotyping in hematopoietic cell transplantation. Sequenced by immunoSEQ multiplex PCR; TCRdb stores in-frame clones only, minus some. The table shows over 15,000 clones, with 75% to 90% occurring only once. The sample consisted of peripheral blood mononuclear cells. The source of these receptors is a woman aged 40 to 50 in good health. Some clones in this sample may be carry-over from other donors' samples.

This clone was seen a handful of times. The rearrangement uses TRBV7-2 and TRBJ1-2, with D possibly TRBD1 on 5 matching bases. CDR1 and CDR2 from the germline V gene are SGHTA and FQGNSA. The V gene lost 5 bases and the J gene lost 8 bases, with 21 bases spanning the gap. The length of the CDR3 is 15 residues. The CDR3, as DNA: TGTGCCAGCAGCCCAGGGACGGGGCTCGTGGGCGGCTACACCTTC. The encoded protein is CASSPGTGLVGGYTF.

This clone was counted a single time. The CDR3 DNA reads TGTGCCAGTCGTGGCAACACAGATACGCAGTATTTT. This encodes CASRGNTDTQYF. This chain links TRBV6-5 with TRBJ2-3; D is uncertain. The CDR3 totals 12 residues. Germline V gene data show CDR1 as MNHEY and CDR2 as SVGAGI. V was pared by 9 bases and J by 2 bases, with 9 bases between.

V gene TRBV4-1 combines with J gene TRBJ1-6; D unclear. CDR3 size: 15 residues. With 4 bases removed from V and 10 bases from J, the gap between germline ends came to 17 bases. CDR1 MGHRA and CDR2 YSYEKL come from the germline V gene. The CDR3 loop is CASSLPREGRSPLHF. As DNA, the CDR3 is TGCGCCAGCAGCCTACCTCGGGAAGGGAGGTCACCCCTCCACTTT.

The CDR3 reads CASSLVGGVETQYF. CDR3 nucleotides: TGTGCCAGCAGTCTAGTGGGGGGCGTGGAGACCCAGTACTTC. The genes are TRBV7-3 and TRBJ2-5, with D possibly being TRBD1 or TRBD2 (6 bases each). CDR1 and CDR2 from the germline V gene are SGHTA and FQGTGA. This CDR3 region has 14 residues. Trimming took off 6 bases at V and 5 bases at J, with 16 bases between the two ends.

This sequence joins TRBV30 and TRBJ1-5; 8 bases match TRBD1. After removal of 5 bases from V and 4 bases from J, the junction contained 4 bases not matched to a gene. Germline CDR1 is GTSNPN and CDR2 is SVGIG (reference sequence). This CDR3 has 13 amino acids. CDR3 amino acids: CAWGGQENQPQHF. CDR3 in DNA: TGTGCCTGGGGGGGACAGGAGAATCAGCCCCAGCATTTT.

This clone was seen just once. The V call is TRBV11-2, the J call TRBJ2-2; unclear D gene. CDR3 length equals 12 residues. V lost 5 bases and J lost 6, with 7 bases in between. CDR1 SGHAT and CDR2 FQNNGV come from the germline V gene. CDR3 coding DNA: TGTGCCAGCAGCCCGACCCCCGGGGAGCTGTTTTTT. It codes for CASSPTPGELFF.

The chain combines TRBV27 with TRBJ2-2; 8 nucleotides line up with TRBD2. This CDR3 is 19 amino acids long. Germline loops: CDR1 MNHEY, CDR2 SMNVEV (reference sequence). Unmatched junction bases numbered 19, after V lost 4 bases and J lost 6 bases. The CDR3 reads CASSSYGQTGTRRSGELFF. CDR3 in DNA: TGTGCCAGCAGTTCCTACGGACAGACCGGGACTAGGAGGTCCGGGGAGCTGTTTTTT.

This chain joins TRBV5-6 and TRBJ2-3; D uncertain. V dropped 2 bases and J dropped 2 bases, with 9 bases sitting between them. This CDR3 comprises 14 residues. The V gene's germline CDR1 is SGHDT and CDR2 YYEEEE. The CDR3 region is CASSLVGNTDTQYF. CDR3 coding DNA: TGTGCCAGCAGCTTAGTAGGGAACACAGATACGCAGTATTTT.

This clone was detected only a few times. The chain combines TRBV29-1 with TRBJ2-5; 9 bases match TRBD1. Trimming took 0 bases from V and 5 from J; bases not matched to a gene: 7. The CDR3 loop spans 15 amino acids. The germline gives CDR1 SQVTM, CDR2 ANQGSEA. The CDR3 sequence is CSVEEDRGRSETQYF. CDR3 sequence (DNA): TGCAGCGTTGAAGAGGACAGGGGTCGATCGGAGACCCAGTACTTC.

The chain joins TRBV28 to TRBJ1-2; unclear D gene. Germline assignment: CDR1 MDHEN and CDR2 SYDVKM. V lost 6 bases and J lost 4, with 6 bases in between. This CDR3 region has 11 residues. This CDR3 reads CASSPSYGYTF. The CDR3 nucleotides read TGTGCCAGCAGCCCGAGCTATGGCTACACCTTC.